This TCR beta chain was identified during a study of identical twins. Findings and limits, study-wide: The authors drew conclusions from cross-sectional statistical analysis rather than following the same donors.

TCRdb redid the calling of the 5' RACE reads with MiXCR, one entry per CDR3 protein. The sample has about 530,000 distinct CDR3 sequences; 20% to 25% are singletons. With respect to this clonotype: Its antigen is unknown.

J lost 4 bases, V lost 6 bases, and 4 bases had no gene match. This CDR3 is 14 amino acids long. The sample was also reused in another study, on yellow fever vaccine responses in identical twins.

The receptor was derived from a young woman in good health. The rearrangement joins TRBV12-3 or TRBV12-4 to TRBJ2-2; 8 bases line up with TRBD2. Sequencing used CD4+ T cells sorted from blood. The CDR3 protein is CASRRGLVTGELFF. For the CDR3, the DNA is TGTGCCAGCAGGCGGGGACTAGTCACCGGGGAGCTGTTTTTT.